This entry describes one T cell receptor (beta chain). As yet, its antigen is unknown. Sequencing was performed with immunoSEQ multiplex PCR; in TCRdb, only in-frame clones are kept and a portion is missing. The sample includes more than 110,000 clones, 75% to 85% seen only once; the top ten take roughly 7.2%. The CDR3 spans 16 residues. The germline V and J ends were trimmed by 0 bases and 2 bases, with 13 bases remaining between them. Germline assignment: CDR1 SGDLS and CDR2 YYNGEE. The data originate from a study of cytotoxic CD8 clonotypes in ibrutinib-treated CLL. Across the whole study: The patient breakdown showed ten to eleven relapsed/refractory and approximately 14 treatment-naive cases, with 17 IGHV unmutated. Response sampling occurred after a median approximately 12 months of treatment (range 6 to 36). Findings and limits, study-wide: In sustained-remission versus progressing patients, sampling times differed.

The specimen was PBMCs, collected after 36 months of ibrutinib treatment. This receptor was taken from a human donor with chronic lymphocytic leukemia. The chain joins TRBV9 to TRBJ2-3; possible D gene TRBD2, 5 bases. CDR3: CASSVARMEATDTQYF. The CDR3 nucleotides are TGTGCCAGCAGCGTAGCGAGAATGGAGGCCACAGATACGCAGTATTTT.